A selection of T cell receptor beta chains follows, all from one sample in a study of blood T cell repertoires in COVID-19. The method was immunoSEQ multiplex PCR; TCRdb's version includes in-frame clones alone and lacks a portion of them. The data show about 200,000 clones, 86% seen once. The sample was PBMCs or T cells enriched from blood (not recorded which). Receptors were obtained from a man in his forties with acute COVID-19. The CDR3 runs from the conserved cysteine through the conserved F or W. Each record gives: CDR3 protein, CDR3 DNA, clone size, V gene, J gene, D gene. D genes are given only for firm matches. Size is omitted from some rows. Given values are once, few, many or a class for expanded clones.

CDR3: CASSVGQENQPQHF
DNA: TGTGCCAGCAGTGTGGGACAGGAAAATCAGCCCCAGCATTTT
size: .
V: TRBV25-1
J: TRBJ1-5
D: TRBD1

CDR3: CASSSLNGGGLGYTF
DNA: TGTGCCAGCAGTTCCCTAAACGGGGGAGGTTTAGGCTACACCTTC
size: .
V: TRBV27
J: TRBJ1-2
D: .

CDR3: CASSTRVATEAFF
DNA: TGTGCCAGTAGTACCCGGGTCGCCACGGAAGCTTTCTTT
size: .
V: TRBV19
J: TRBJ1-1
D: .

CDR3: CASSVVAGAYNEQFF
DNA: TGTGCCAGCAGCGTAGTAGCGGGAGCCTACAATGAGCAGTTCTTC
size: .
V: TRBV9
J: TRBJ2-1
D: TRBD2

CDR3: CASRDRGLSYEQYF
DNA: TGTGCCAGTAGAGACAGGGGGCTCTCCTACGAGCAGTACTTC
size: .
V: TRBV19
J: TRBJ2-7
D: TRBD1

CDR3: CASNPGGDSTYEQYF
DNA: TGTGCCAGCAACCCCGGGGGGGACTCGACCTACGAGCAGTACTTC
size: .
V: TRBV9
J: TRBJ2-7
D: TRBD2

CDR3: CASSPRKQDLTNEKLFF
DNA: TGTGCCAGCAGTCCCCGGAAACAGGATTTGACTAATGAAAAACTGTTTTTT
size: few
V: TRBV6-6
J: TRBJ1-4
D: .

CDR3: CASSHPGQSHQPQHF
DNA: TGCGCCAGCAGCCATCCCGGACAGTCCCATCAGCCCCAGCATTTT
size: .
V: TRBV4-1
J: TRBJ1-5
D: .

CDR3: CASSGQNSNQPQHF
DNA: TGTGCCAGCAGCGGACAGAATAGCAATCAGCCCCAGCATTTT
size: .
V: TRBV2
J: TRBJ1-5
D: .

CDR3: CASSQDRSSGEGEQFF
DNA: TGTGCCAGCAGCCAAGATAGGTCTAGCGGGGAGGGGGAGCAGTTCTTC
size: .
V: TRBV4-2
J: TRBJ2-1
D: TRBD2

CDR3: CASRDRARTDTQYF
DNA: TGTGCCAGCAGAGACAGGGCTCGCACAGATACGCAGTATTTT
size: .
V: TRBV2
J: TRBJ2-3
D: TRBD1

CDR3: CASSSPTSGGYNEQFF
DNA: TGTGCCAGCAGCTCACCGACTAGCGGGGGGTACAATGAGCAGTTCTTC
size: .
V: TRBV7-3
J: TRBJ2-1
D: TRBD2

CDR3: CSVDRGSDTQYF
DNA: TGCAGCGTTGACAGGGGATCTGATACGCAGTATTTT
size: .
V: TRBV29-1
J: TRBJ2-3
D: .

CDR3: CASSYGWAHQPQHF
DNA: TGTGCCAGCAGTTACGGATGGGCCCATCAGCCCCAGCATTTT
size: .
V: TRBV6-2/TRBV6-3
J: TRBJ1-5
D: .

CDR3: CASSQRQGHGYTF
DNA: TGTGCCAGCAGCCAACGGCAGGGCCATGGCTACACCTTC
size: .
V: TRBV14
J: TRBJ1-2
D: .

CDR3: CASSLLAGAKNEQFF
DNA: TGTGCCAGCAGTCTACTAGCGGGAGCTAAAAATGAGCAGTTCTTC
size: once
V: TRBV28
J: TRBJ2-1
D: TRBD2

CDR3: CASSPGRTGGYNEQFF
DNA: TGTGCCAGCAGCCCGGGGAGGACAGGGGGATACAATGAGCAGTTCTTC
size: .
V: TRBV7-9
J: TRBJ2-1
D: TRBD1

CDR3: CASSLRLAGYMGGELFF
DNA: TGTGCCAGCAGCTTACGACTAGCGGGCTATATGGGCGGGGAGCTGTTTTTT
size: .
V: TRBV7-2
J: TRBJ2-2
D: TRBD2

CDR3: CATSDGQSYSNQPQHF
DNA: TGTGCCACCAGTGATGGACAGTCGTACAGCAATCAGCCCCAGCATTTT
size: .
V: TRBV24-1
J: TRBJ1-5
D: .

CDR3: CASSRTTNYGYTF
DNA: TGTGCCAGCAGCCGGACTACCAACTATGGCTACACCTTC
size: .
V: TRBV5-6
J: TRBJ1-2
D: .

CDR3: CASTSLGQSSYEQYF
DNA: TGTGCCAGCACCTCGCTGGGACAGAGCTCCTACGAGCAGTACTTC
size: few
V: TRBV27
J: TRBJ2-7
D: TRBD1

CDR3: CASRRGTGGKLFF
DNA: TGTGCCAGCAGGCGGGGGACAGGGGGAAAACTGTTTTTT
size: few
V: TRBV5-6
J: TRBJ1-4
D: TRBD1